The clone carrying this TCR beta chain was detected ten times or more. The antigen remains undetermined. After template switching added a universal primer site, the resulting cDNA carried unique molecular identifiers. TCRdb called the 5' RACE reads again in MiXCR, with one record for every CDR3 protein. The table shows roughly 240,000 distinct CDR3 sequences, with 5.5% to 7% occurring only once. This entry is derived from a study of identical twins. Study outcomes and limitations: The abundant beta clonotypes from cord blood had fewer insertions, and memory repertoires had none of this. Among beta out-of-frame sequences, excess sharing between twins appeared weaker.

With 2 bases removed from V and 4 bases from J, the gap between germline ends came to 20 bases. Germline loops: CDR1 SGHNT, CDR2 YENEEA. The CDR3 contains 18 residues. The same data also contributed to another study, on yellow fever vaccine responses in identical twins.

The rearrangement joins TRBV11-3 to TRBJ2-2; a weak D match, TRBD2 (5 bases). The clonotype originates from a woman under 30 in good health. The material sequenced was memory (CD45RO+) T cells sorted from blood. CDR3 sequence (DNA): TGTGCCAGCAGCTTAAGGAGACCCGGGTACGGGGTCACCGGGGAGCTGTTTTTT. Residues: CASSLRRPGYGVTGELFF.